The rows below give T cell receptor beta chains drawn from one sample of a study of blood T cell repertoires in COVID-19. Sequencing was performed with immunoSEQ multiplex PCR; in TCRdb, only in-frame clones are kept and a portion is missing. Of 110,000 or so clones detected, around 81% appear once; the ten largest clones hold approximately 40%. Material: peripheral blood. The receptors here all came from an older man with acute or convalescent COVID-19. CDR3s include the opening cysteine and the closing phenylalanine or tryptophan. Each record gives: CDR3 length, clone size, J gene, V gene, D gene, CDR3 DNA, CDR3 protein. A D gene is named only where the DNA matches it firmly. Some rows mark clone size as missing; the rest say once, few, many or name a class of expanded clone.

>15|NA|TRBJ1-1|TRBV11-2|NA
TGTGCCAGCAGCCTCTTAAGCGGTACGCGGCAAGAAGCTTTCTTT
CASSLLSGTRQEAFF
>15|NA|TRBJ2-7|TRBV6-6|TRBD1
TGTGCCAGCAGTTCCTATTCGACAGGGTTATACGAGCAGTACTTC
CASSSYSTGLYEQYF
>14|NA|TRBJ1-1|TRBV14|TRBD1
TGTGCCAGCAGCGTACAGGGGGCGTACACTGAAGCTTTCTTT
CASSVQGAYTEAFF
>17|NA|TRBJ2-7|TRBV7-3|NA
TGTGCCAGCAGCCCCCTCATCCCAGCGGAGGATACCTACGAGCAGTACTTC
CASSPLIPAEDTYEQYF
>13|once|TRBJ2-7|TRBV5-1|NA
TGCGCCAGCAGCCCTCTTAGCTCCTACGAGCAGTACTTC
CASSPLSSYEQYF
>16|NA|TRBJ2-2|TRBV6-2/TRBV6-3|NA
TGTGCCAGCAGTTATCAACCGGGAGCGGGCACCGGGGAGCTGTTTTTT
CASSYQPGAGTGELFF
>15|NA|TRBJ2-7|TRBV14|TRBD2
TGTGCCAGCAGCCTGTCTAGCGGGGTCTCCTACGAGCAGTACTTC
CASSLSSGVSYEQYF
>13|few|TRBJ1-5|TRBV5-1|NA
TGCGCCAGCAGCTTTGGGGGGACTCAGCCCCAGCATTTT
CASSFGGTQPQHF
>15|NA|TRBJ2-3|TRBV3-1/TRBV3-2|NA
TGTGCCAGCAGCTTCGGACATTCGCACACAGATACGCAGTATTTT
CASSFGHSHTDTQYF
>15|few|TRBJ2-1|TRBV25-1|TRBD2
TGTGCCAGCAGGATAGCGGGAGATATTGGCAATGAGCAGTTCTTC
CASRIAGDIGNEQFF